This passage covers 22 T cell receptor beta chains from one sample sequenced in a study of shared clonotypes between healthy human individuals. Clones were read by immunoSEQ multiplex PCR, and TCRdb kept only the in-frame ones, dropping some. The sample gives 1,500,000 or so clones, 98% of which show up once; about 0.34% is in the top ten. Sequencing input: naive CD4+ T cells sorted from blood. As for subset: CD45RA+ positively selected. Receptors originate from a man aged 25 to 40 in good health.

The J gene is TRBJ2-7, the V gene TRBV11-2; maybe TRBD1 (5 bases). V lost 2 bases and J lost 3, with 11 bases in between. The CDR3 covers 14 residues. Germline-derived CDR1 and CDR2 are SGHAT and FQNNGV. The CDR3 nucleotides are TGTGCCAGCAGCTTATTGGGGCCGGGCTACGAGCAGTACTTC. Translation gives CASSLLGPGYEQYF.

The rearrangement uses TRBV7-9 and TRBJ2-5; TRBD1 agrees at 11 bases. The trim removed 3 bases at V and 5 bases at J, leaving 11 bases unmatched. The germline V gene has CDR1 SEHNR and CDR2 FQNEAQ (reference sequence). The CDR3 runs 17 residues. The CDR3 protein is CASSFRPGQGVAETQYF. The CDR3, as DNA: TGTGCCAGCAGCTTCCGCCCGGGACAGGGGGTCGCGGAGACCCAGTACTTC.

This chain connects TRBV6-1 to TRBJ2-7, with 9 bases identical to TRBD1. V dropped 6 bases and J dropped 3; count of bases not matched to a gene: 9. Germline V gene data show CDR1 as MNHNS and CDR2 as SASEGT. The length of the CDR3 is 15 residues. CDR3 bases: TGTGCCAGCAGCGCACAAACAGGGGGCGGCTACGAGCAGTACTTC. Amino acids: CASSAQTGGGYEQYF.

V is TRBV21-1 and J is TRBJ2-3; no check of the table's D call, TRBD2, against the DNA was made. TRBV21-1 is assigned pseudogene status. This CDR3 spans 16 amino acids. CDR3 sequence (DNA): TGTGCCAGCAGCAAAGCCCAGCCGGGACTAGCGGGGGTAGTGTATTTT. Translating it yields CASSKAQPGLAGVVYF.

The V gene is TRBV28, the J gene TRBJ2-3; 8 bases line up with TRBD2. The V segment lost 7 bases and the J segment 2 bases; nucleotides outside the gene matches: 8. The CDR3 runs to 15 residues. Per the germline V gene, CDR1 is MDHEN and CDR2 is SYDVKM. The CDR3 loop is CASNQFGGVTDTQYF. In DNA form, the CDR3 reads TGTGCCAGCAATCAATTCGGGGGGGTCACAGATACGCAGTATTTT. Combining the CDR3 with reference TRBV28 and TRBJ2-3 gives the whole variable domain DVKVTQSSRYLVKRTGEKVFLECVQDMDHENMFWYRQDPGLGLRLIYFSYDVKMKEKGDIPEGYSVSREKKERFSLILESASTNQTSMYLCASNQFGGVTDTQYFGPGTRLTVL.

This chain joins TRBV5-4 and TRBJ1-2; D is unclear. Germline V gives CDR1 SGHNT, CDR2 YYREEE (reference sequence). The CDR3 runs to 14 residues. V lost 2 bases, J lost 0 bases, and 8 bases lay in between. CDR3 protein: CASSLRIANYGYTF. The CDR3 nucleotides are TGTGCCAGCAGCTTACGGATAGCTAACTATGGCTACACCTTC.

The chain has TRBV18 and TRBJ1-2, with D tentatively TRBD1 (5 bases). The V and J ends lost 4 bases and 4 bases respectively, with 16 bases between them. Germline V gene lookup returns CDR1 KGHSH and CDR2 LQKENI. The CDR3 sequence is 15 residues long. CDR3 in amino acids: CASSLPTTELYGYTF. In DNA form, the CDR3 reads TGTGCCAGCTCACTTCCCACGACAGAACTCTATGGCTACACCTTC.

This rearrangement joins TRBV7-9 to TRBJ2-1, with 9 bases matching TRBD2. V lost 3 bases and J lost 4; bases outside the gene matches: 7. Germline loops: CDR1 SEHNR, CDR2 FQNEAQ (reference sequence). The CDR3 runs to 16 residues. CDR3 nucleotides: TGTGCCAGCAGCTTGACTAGCGGAGGAGGGTACAATGAGCAGTTCTTC. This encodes CASSLTSGGGYNEQFF.

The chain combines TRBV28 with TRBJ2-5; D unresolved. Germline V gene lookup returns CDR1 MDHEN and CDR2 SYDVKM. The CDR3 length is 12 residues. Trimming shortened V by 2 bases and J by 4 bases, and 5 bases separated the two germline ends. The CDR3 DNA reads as TGTGCCAGCAGTTTAGTCTCAGAGACCCAGTACTTC. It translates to CASSLVSETQYF. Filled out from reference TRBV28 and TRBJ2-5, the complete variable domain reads DVKVTQSSRYLVKRTGEKVFLECVQDMDHENMFWYRQDPGLGLRLIYFSYDVKMKEKGDIPEGYSVSREKKERFSLILESASTNQTSMYLCASSLVSETQYFGPGTRLLVL.

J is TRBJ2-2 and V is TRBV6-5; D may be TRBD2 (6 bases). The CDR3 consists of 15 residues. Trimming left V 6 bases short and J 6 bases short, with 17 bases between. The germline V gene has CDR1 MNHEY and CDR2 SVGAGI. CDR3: CASSRDFVIAGELFF. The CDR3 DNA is TGTGCCAGCAGCCGGGACTTTGTTATCGCCGGGGAGCTGTTTTTT.

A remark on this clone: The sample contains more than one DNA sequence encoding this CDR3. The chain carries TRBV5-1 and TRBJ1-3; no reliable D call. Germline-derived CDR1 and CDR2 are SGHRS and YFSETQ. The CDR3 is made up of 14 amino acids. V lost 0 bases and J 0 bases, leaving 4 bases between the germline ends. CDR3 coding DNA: TGCGCCAGCAGCTTGGACCCCTCTGGAAACACCATATATTTT. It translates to CASSLDPSGNTIYF.

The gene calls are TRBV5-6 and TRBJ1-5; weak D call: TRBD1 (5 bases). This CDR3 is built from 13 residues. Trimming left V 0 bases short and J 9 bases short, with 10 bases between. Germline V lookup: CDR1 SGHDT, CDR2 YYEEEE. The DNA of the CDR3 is TGTGCCAGCAGCTTGGGAGGGGTATCGCCCCAGCATTTT. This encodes CASSLGGVSPQHF.

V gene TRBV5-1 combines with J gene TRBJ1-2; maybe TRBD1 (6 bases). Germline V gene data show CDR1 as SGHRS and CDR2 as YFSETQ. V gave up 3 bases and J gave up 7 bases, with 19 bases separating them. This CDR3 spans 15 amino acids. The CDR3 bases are TGCGCCAGCAGCTCCTCTACACCTACAGGGACTGGCTACACCTTC. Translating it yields CASSSSTPTGTGYTF.

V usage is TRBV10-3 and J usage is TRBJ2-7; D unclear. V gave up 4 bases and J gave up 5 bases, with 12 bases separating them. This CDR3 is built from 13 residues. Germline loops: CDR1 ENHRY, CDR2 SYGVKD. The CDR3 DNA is TGTGCCATCAGTGGAACAGAGACGGACGAGCAGTACTTC. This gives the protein CAISGTETDEQYF.

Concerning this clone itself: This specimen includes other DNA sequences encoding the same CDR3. CDR3 amino acids: CASSLAGGNEQFF. The CDR3 DNA is TGTGCCAGCAGTCTAGCGGGGGGGAATGAGCAGTTCTTC. The chain has TRBV5-4 and TRBJ2-1; 12 nucleotides align to TRBD2. CDR3 length: 13 residues. Germline V CDR1 and CDR2: SGHNT, YYREEE (reference sequence). J was trimmed by 7 bases and V by 5 bases; bases with no gene match: 1.

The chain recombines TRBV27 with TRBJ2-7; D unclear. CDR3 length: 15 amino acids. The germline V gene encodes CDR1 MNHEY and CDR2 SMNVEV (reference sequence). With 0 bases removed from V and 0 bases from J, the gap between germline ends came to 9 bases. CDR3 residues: CASSLSLLSSYEQYF. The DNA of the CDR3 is TGTGCCAGCAGTTTATCGCTGTTGTCCTCCTACGAGCAGTACTTC.

CDR3 amino acids: CASSPISGSVIDEQYF. The CDR3 DNA reads TGTGCCAGCAGTCCTATTAGCGGGAGTGTCATCGACGAGCAGTACTTC. The V and J genes are TRBV28 and TRBJ2-7, with 9 bases lining up with TRBD2. V was clipped by 5 bases and J by 5 bases; unmatched bases: 13. CDR3 length: 16 residues. Looked up from germline, CDR1 is MDHEN and CDR2 is SYDVKM. Full variable domain (outside the CDR3, taken from reference TRBV28 and TRBJ2-7): DVKVTQSSRYLVKRTGEKVFLECVQDMDHENMFWYRQDPGLGLRLIYFSYDVKMKEKGDIPEGYSVSREKKERFSLILESASTNQTSMYLCASSPISGSVIDEQYFGPGTRLTVT.

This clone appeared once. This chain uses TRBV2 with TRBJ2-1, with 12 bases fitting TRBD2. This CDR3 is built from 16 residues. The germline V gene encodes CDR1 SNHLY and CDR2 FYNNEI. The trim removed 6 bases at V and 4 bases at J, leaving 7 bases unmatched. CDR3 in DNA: TGTGCCAGCAGGAGCCCTCTAGCGGGAGGGTACAATGAGCAGTTCTTC. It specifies CASRSPLAGGYNEQFF.

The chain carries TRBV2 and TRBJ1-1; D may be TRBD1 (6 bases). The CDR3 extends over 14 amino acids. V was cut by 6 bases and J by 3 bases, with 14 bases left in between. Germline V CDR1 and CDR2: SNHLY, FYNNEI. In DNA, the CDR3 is TGTGCCAGCAGACAGGGTTTACTTGACACTGAAGCTTTCTTT. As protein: CASRQGLLDTEAFF.

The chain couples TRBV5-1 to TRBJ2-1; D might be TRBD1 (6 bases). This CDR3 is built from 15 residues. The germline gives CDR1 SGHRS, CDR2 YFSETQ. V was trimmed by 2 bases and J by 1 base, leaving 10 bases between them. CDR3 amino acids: CASSLRTASYNEQFF. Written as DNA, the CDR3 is TGCGCCAGCAGCTTACGGACAGCTTCCTACAATGAGCAGTTCTTC.

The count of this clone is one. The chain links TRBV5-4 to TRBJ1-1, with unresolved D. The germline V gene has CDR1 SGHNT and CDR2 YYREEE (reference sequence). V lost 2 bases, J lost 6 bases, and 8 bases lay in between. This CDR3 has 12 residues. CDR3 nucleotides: TGTGCCAGCAGCTTAGGTGGCCCTGAAGCTTTCTTT. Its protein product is CASSLGGPEAFF.

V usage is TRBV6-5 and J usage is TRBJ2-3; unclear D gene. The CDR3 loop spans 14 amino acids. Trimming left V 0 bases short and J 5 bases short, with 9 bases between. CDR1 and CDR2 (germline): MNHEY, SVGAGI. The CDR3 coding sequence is TGTGCCAGCAGTTACTCTAGGGTTGGAGATACGCAGTATTTT. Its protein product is CASSYSRVGDTQYF.